The 23 T cell receptor beta chains presented below share a single source sample, sequenced in a study of blood T cell repertoires in COVID-19. Sequenced by immunoSEQ multiplex PCR; TCRdb stores in-frame clones only, minus some. Of approximately 250,000 clones listed, approximately 86% are singletons. Sequencing was performed on peripheral blood. The receptors come from a man aged 40-49 years with active or convalescent COVID-19.

In its sample, this clone was seen once. The genes are TRBV12-3 or TRBV12-4 and TRBJ2-7; 10 bases are a match to TRBD1. The CDR3 has 13 residues. J gave up 5 bases and V 7 bases, and 5 bases lay outside the gene matches. The CDR3 loop is CASTGTGDHEQYF. The CDR3 region has the DNA TGTGCCAGCACCGGGACAGGGGATCACGAGCAGTACTTC.

V is TRBV4-1 and J is TRBJ1-6; D call uncertain. Trimming took 0 bases from V and 1 from J, leaving 7 bases between them. CDR3 length equals 16 residues. Germline assignment: CDR1 MGHRA and CDR2 YSYEKL. The CDR3 sequence is CASSQDYGSYNSPLHF. The CDR3 bases are TGCGCCAGCAGCCAAGATTACGGGTCCTATAATTCACCCCTCCACTTT.

The table lists this clone with a count of one. This CDR3 is also generated by other DNA sequences in the sample. The chain links TRBV5-1 to TRBJ1-2, with a possible D match to TRBD1 (6 bases). Germline loops: CDR1 SGHRS, CDR2 YFSETQ. V dropped 0 bases and J dropped 6 bases, with 9 bases sitting between them. The CDR3 length is 13 residues. This chain's CDR3 is CASSLGGRDGYTF. As DNA, the CDR3 is TGCGCCAGCAGCTTGGGGGGGCGCGATGGCTACACCTTC.

CDR3 DNA sequence: TGTGCAAGTCGCTTATCAGGATCCCGATTACTCTTT. Amino acids: CASRLSGSRLLF. The chain is built from TRBV12-2 and TRBJ1-6; TRBD1 was called by the table and not checked on the DNA. TRBV12-2 is marked as a pseudogene. This CDR3 is 12 amino acids long.

V is TRBV27 and J is TRBJ1-5; 9 bases fit TRBD1. With V trimmed by 2 bases and J by 7 bases, 9 bases remained unmatched. CDR3 length equals 16 residues. The germline CDR1 and CDR2 sequences are MNHEY and SMNVEV (reference sequence). This CDR3 reads CASSLLGTGFGQPQHF. The CDR3 DNA reads as TGTGCCAGCAGTTTACTCGGGACAGGGTTCGGCCAGCCCCAGCATTTT.

The chain couples TRBV19 to TRBJ2-5, with TRBD1 identical over 8 bases. Germline V gene lookup returns CDR1 LNHDA and CDR2 SQIVND (reference sequence). CDR3 length: 15 amino acids. Trimming removed 5 bases from V and 1 base from J; junction bases left unmatched: 6. CDR3 bases: TGTGCCAGTAGTTTTCGGGACAGGACCCAAGAGACCCAGTACTTC. Translation: CASSFRDRTQETQYF. The whole variable domain, remainder taken from reference TRBV19 and TRBJ2-5, is DGGITQSPKYLFRKEGQNVTLSCEQNLNHDAMYWYRQDPGQGLRLIYYSQIVNDFQKGDIAEGYSVSREKKESFPLTVTSAQKNPTAFYLCASSFRDRTQETQYFGPGTRLLVL.

V is TRBV27 and J is TRBJ2-1; 8 nucleotides align to TRBD2. In germline, CDR1 is MNHEY, CDR2 SMNVEV (reference sequence). This CDR3 has 15 amino acids. Unmatched junction bases numbered 5, after V lost 7 bases and J lost 0 bases. The CDR3 spells CASIPSGSSYNEQFF. CDR3 bases: TGTGCCAGCATACCCAGCGGGAGCTCCTACAATGAGCAGTTCTTC.

CDR3 sequence reads: CASSTSAKNIQYF. The CDR3, as DNA: TGTGCCAGCAGCACATCCGCCAAAAACATTCAGTACTTC. The chain employs TRBV7-4 and TRBJ2-4; D remains unclear. Trimming took off 5 bases at V and 1 base at J, with 6 bases between the two ends. The CDR3 runs 13 residues. Germline V gene sequence: CDR1 SGHVT, CDR2 SQSDAQ.

The CDR3 is CASSQDWTSGIPTDTQYF. CDR3 nucleotides: TGTGCCAGCAGCCAAGATTGGACTAGCGGGATACCGACAGATACGCAGTATTTT. V usage is TRBV14 and J usage is TRBJ2-3, with TRBD2 matching 12 bases. This CDR3 contains 18 residues. Germline V gives CDR1 SGHDN, CDR2 FVKESK. Losses at the gene ends were 0 bases for V and 3 bases for J; bases not matched to a gene: 7.

Many counts were recorded for this clone. This chain connects TRBV7-6 to TRBJ1-3, with no clear D. Germline V gene lookup returns CDR1 SGHVS and CDR2 FNYEAQ. Trimming cost V 9 bases and J 0 bases, with 15 bases left between them. The CDR3 covers 15 residues. CDR3 sequence: CARSLSCYSGNTIYF. The CDR3 nucleotides read TGTGCCAGAAGCCTAAGTTGCTACTCTGGAAACACCATATATTTT. Drawing the rest from reference TRBV7-6 and TRBJ1-3, the complete variable domain is GAGVSQSPRYKVTKRGQDVALRCDPISGHVSLYWYRQALGQGPEFLTYFNYEAQQDKSGLPNDRFSAERPEGSISTLTIQRTEQRDSAMYRCARSLSCYSGNTIYFGEGSWLTVV.

The V and J genes are TRBV4-2 and TRBJ1-1, with 7 bases lining up with TRBD1. Germline V gene sequence: CDR1 LGHNA, CDR2 YNFKEQ. V shed 4 bases and J 3 bases; nucleotides not matched to a gene: 5. CDR3 length: 14 amino acids. CDR3 sequence (DNA): TGTGCCAGCAGCCCCAGGGGGTTCGACACTGAAGCTTTCTTT. Protein sequence: CASSPRGFDTEAFF.

This clone came up once. This sequence joins TRBV7-2 and TRBJ2-5; the match to TRBD1 covers 7 bases. This CDR3 is 14 amino acids long. With V trimmed by 5 bases and J by 9 bases, 12 bases remained unmatched. Germline values: CDR1 SGHTA, CDR2 FQGNSA. The CDR3 coding sequence is TGTGCCAGCAGCCCAAGGGACAGACCCCGGGCCCAGTACTTC. It translates to CASSPRDRPRAQYF.

The V and J genes are TRBV30 and TRBJ2-7, with D maybe TRBD1 (5 bases). Germline assignment: CDR1 GTSNPN and CDR2 SVGIG (reference sequence). The V end was cut by 8 bases, the J end by 3 bases, with 11 bases between. The CDR3 has 11 residues. CDR3 residues: CAGDSYYEQYF. The CDR3 bases are TGTGCCGGTGACAGCTACTACGAGCAGTACTTC.

The chain uses TRBV28 and TRBJ2-5; 9 nucleotides line up with TRBD1. Germline CDR1 reads MDHEN; CDR2 reads SYDVKM. The V segment lost 7 bases and the J segment 0 bases; nucleotides outside the gene matches: 6. The CDR3 loop spans 15 amino acids. The CDR3 here is CASNDGTGHQETQYF. For the CDR3, the DNA is TGTGCCAGCAATGATGGGACAGGGCACCAAGAGACCCAGTACTTC.

The chain joins TRBV6-1 to TRBJ2-1; no definite D call. The CDR3 totals 15 residues. Germline values: CDR1 MNHNS, CDR2 SASEGT. V dropped 1 base and J dropped 0 bases, with 7 bases sitting between them. The chain's CDR3 is CASSEDMSSYNEQFF. The CDR3, as DNA: TGTGCCAGCAGTGAAGATATGAGCTCCTACAATGAGCAGTTCTTC.

The rearrangement uses TRBV15 and TRBJ2-1, with 14 bases aligning to TRBD2. The CDR3 spans 16 residues. Germline CDR1 is LNHNV and CDR2 is YYDKDF (reference sequence). Unmatched junction bases numbered 7, after V lost 0 bases and J lost 12 bases. CDR3 sequence (DNA): TGTGCCACCAGCAGAGATCGGGGGACTAGCGGGGGATCGCAGTTCTTC. It encodes CATSRDRGTSGGSQFF.

This chain connects TRBV24-1 to TRBJ1-5; no reliable D call. Germline V CDR1 and CDR2: KGHDR, SFDVKD. CDR3 length: 12 amino acids. V was cut by 6 bases and J by 5 bases, with 7 bases left in between. CDR3: CATSTQDQPQHF. In nucleotides, the CDR3 is TGTGCCACCAGTACTCAAGATCAGCCCCAGCATTTT.

V usage is TRBV18 and J usage is TRBJ1-6, with TRBD1 identical over 7 bases. The CDR3 covers 14 residues. V gave up 3 bases and J gave up 6 bases; unmatched junction bases: 2. Germline-derived CDR1 and CDR2 are KGHSH and LQKENI. Here the CDR3 DNA reads TGTGCCAGCTCACCGACAGGGTTTAATTCACCCCTCCACTTT. Translation: CASSPTGFNSPLHF.

This chain connects TRBV5-4 to TRBJ2-3; 11 nucleotides agree with TRBD2. Germline V gene lookup returns CDR1 SGHNT and CDR2 YYREEE (reference sequence). The junction had 3 bases not matched to a gene; V was cut back by 1 base and J by 2 bases. The CDR3 spans 16 residues. The DNA of the CDR3 is TGTGCCAGCAGCTTGAGACTAGCGGGGAACACAGATACGCAGTATTTT. Translating gives CASSLRLAGNTDTQYF.

The chain has TRBV19 and TRBJ2-2, with D possibly matching TRBD2 (6 bases). The CDR3 length is 19 residues. V gave up 6 bases and J gave up 2 bases, with 25 bases separating them. The V gene's germline CDR1 is LNHDA and CDR2 SQIVND (reference sequence). In DNA form, the CDR3 reads TGTGCCAGTAGGACTATTACGGCCCAAGCGGGTGTTAACACCGGGGAGCTGTTTTTT. Protein product: CASRTITAQAGVNTGELFF.

This chain joins TRBV10-1 and TRBJ2-1; TRBD2 matches 10 bases. CDR1 and CDR2 from the germline V gene are WNHNN and SYGVQD (reference sequence). V lost 2 bases and J lost 8; bases outside the gene matches: 6. The CDR3 runs 15 residues. This CDR3 reads CASSEGLAGVYEQFF. In DNA form, the CDR3 reads TGCGCCAGCAGTGAGGGGCTAGCGGGGGTATATGAGCAGTTCTTC.

The V and J genes are TRBV30 and TRBJ2-1; 9 nucleotides align to TRBD1. The junction had 10 bases not matched to a gene; V was cut back by 7 bases and J by 3 bases. CDR3 length equals 15 residues. Germline V gene sequence: CDR1 GTSNPN, CDR2 SVGIG (reference sequence). As DNA, the CDR3 is TGTGCCTCGGGGGCCGGGACAGGGATCTACAATGAGCAGTTCTTC. This gives the protein CASGAGTGIYNEQFF. The full variable domain, with the rest looked up from reference TRBV30 and TRBJ2-1, is SQTIHQWPATLVQPVGSPLSLECTVEGTSNPNLYWYRQAAGRGLQLLFYSVGIGQISSEVPQNLSASRPQDRQFILSSKKLLLSDSGFYLCASGAGTGIYNEQFFGPGTRLTVL.

The chain is built from TRBV10-1 and TRBJ2-7; D is perhaps TRBD1 (5 bases). V was trimmed by 5 bases and J by 0 bases, leaving 11 bases between them. The CDR3 runs 14 residues. Germline V gene lookup returns CDR1 WNHNN and CDR2 SYGVQD (reference sequence). CDR3 sequence (DNA): TGCGCCAGCAGTAAAGACAGCAGCTCCTACGAGCAGTACTTC. Translation: CASSKDSSSYEQYF.